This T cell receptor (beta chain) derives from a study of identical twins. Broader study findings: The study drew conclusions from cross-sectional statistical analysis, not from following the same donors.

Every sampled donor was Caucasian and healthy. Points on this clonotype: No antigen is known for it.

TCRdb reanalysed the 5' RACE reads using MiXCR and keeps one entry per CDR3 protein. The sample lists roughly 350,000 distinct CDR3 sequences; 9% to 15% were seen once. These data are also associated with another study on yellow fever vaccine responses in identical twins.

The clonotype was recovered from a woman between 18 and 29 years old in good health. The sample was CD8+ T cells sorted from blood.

CDR3 DNA: TGTGCCAGCAGCAATCGACCTAGCGGGAGCGGCGACGAGCAGTACTTC. Its translation: CASSNRPSGSGDEQYF. The chain recombines TRBV27 with TRBJ2-7, with 10 bases fitting TRBD2. J lost 5 bases, V lost 6 bases, and 13 bases had no gene match. This CDR3 is 16 amino acids long. CDR1 is MNHEY, CDR2 SMNVEV, per germline (reference sequence).